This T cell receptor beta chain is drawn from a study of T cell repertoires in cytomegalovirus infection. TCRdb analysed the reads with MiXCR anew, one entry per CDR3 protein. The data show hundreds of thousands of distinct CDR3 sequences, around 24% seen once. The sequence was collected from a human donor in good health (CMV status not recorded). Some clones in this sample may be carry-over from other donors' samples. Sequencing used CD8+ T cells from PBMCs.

The CDR3 DNA sequence: TGTGCCAGCACAGGTGAAGGGTACAATGAGCAGTTCTTC. It codes for CASTGEGYNEQFF. The V call is TRBV28, the J call TRBJ2-1; D is undetermined. This CDR3 contains 13 residues. The V gene lost 7 bases and the J gene lost 4 bases, with 11 bases spanning the gap. The germline gives CDR1 MDHEN, CDR2 SYDVKM.